This TCR beta chain was recovered during a study of CD8+CD57+ T cells in acquired aplastic anemia. Turning to this clonotype: No antigen is known for it.

It was genomic DNA that served as the template for profiling TCR beta VDJ and CDR3. TCRdb ran MiXCR on the reads and lists one entry per CDR3 protein. The table has roughly 280,000 distinct CDR3 sequences, about three fifths seen once; the top ten hold approximately 1.3%. Whole-study findings and limits: Patients shared approximately 30 CD8+ CDR3 sequences with controls.

All sequencing subjects had displayed CD8+CD57+ cell expansion on flow cytometry. Trimming cost V 3 bases and J 9 bases; bases outside gene matches: 9. This CDR3 is built from 16 residues. The sequenced material came from sorted CD4+, CD8+, or CD8+CD57+ T cells (not recorded which) from PBMCs. The V and J genes are TRBV12-3 or TRBV12-4 and TRBJ2-1, with 12 bases matching TRBD2. This TCR was recovered from a human donor with aplastic anemia. The DNA for the CDR3 is TGTGCCAGCAGTTTCGGGCTAGCGGGGGGGCCGATTGAGCAGTTCTTC. This sequence encodes CASSFGLAGGPIEQFF.